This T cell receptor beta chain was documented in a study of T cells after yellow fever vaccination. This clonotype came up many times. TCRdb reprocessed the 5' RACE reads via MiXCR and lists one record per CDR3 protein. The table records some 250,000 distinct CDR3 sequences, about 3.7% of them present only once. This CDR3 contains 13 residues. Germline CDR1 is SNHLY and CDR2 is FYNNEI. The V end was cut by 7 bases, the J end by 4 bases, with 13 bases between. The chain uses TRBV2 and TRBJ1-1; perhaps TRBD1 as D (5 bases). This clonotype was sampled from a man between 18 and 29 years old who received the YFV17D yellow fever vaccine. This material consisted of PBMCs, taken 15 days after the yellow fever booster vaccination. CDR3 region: CASIGAPGTEAFF. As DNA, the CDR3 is TGTGCCAGCATCGGGGCTCCGGGCACTGAAGCTTTCTTT.